These 20 T cell receptor beta chains originate from one sample sequenced in a study of immune heterogeneity within non-small cell lung tumors. Template input was genomic DNA from bulk tumor (roughly 630 ng per sample). Multiple biopsies spaced far apart were taken from each primary tumor during surgery. Those enrolled were patients newly diagnosed with untreated non-small cell lung cancer and undergoing curative surgery. Amplifying TCR beta CDR3 involved multiplex PCR carried out with 32 V and 13 J primers. TCRdb reprocessed the multiplex PCR reads via MiXCR and lists one record per CDR3 protein. The table has about 21,000 distinct CDR3 sequences, approximately 30% seen once; the top ten hold around 4%. The specimen was lung tumor tissue. The receptor set was obtained from a man aged 35 to 55 with non-small cell lung cancer.

This clonotype appeared a single time. A read error may account for a junction end that differs from germline. The V and J genes are TRBV19 and TRBJ2-5; 9 bases align to TRBD2. The CDR3 extends over 14 amino acids. The germline CDR1 and CDR2 sequences are LNHDA and SQIVND (reference sequence). The CDR3 reads CAVGSAGGSETRYF. The CDR3, as DNA: TGTGCCGTAGGTTCAGCGGGAGGATCGGAGACCCGGTACTTC.

This clonotype was seen ten or more times. J is TRBJ2-1 and V is TRBV20-1; 7 nucleotides align to TRBD2. CDR3 size: 14 residues. Unmatched junction bases numbered 8, after V lost 3 bases and J lost 6 bases. Germline lookup yields CDR1 DFQATT and CDR2 SNEGSKA (reference sequence). The CDR3 here is CSASGTNTGNEQFF. The CDR3 DNA reads as TGCAGTGCTAGCGGGACTAACACGGGCAATGAGCAGTTCTTC.

This clonotype was seen more than once but under ten times. This chain's CDR3 is CASSPGGVYGYTF. The DNA of the CDR3 is TGTGCCAGCTCACCGGGGGGGGTCTATGGCTACACCTTC. V usage is TRBV18 and J usage is TRBJ1-2, with D perhaps TRBD1 (5 bases). V was pared by 3 bases and J by 4 bases, with 9 bases between. CDR1 and CDR2 (germline): KGHSH, LQKENI. The CDR3 has 13 amino acids. Full variable domain (remainder filled in from reference TRBV18 and TRBJ1-2): NAGVMQNPRHLVRRRGQEARLRCSPMKGHSHVYWYRQLPEEGLKFMVYLQKENIIDESGMPKERFSAEFPKEGPSILRIQQVVRGDSAAYFCASSPGGVYGYTFGSGTRLTVV.

This clonotype counts as medium-sized (0.01 to 0.1%). J is TRBJ2-7 and V is TRBV13; the D is unclear. Germline values: CDR1 PRHDT, CDR2 FYEKMQ (reference sequence). V shed 5 bases and J shed 3 bases, with 11 bases lying between them. The CDR3 has 13 amino acids. The CDR3 region is CASSLLKGYEQYF. The CDR3 DNA reads as TGTGCCAGCAGCCTCCTCAAGGGCTACGAGCAGTACTTC.

The chain links TRBV24-1 to TRBJ2-1; no firm D call. This CDR3 is built from 16 residues. Germline V lookup: CDR1 KGHDR, CDR2 SFDVKD. Between the trimmed V and J ends, which lost 4 bases and 1 base, there was a span of 13 bases. The CDR3 spells CATSDAGRISYNEQFF. CDR3 DNA sequence: TGTGCCACCAGTGACGCCGGACGGATTTCCTACAATGAGCAGTTCTTC.

The gene calls are TRBV3-1 and TRBJ1-1; the match to TRBD1 covers 10 bases. This CDR3 is built from 14 residues. With V trimmed by 4 bases and J by 4 bases, 3 bases remained unmatched. Per the germline V gene, CDR1 is LGHDT and CDR2 is YNNKEL (reference sequence). The CDR3 region has the DNA TGTGCCAGCAGCCTCCGGGACAGGGGCACTGAAGCTTTCTTT. Its translation is CASSLRDRGTEAFF.

A word on this clonotype: This may stem from a read error, because a much larger clone lies one nucleotide away. The rearrangement links TRBV6-2 or TRBV6-3 to TRBJ2-1, with no clear D. The CDR3 loop spans 14 amino acids. CDR1 MNHEY and CDR2 SVGEGT come from the germline V gene. Trimming stripped 9 bases from V and 8 bases from J, with 20 bases between. Here the CDR3 DNA reads TGTGCCAGAAGTCCGAGAACTTCCTCCTATGAGCAGTTCTTC. Translated: CARSPRTSSYEQFF.

Details on this clonotype: This may be a read error: a much more frequent sequence differs by one nucleotide. The chain employs TRBV11-3 and TRBJ2-1; D gene uncertain. The CDR3 has 13 amino acids. Germline V gene lookup returns CDR1 SGHNT and CDR2 YENEEA. V lost 5 bases to trimming and J lost 15 bases, with 20 bases between them. CDR3 residues: CASSQTTNSGPFF. In nucleotides, the CDR3 is TGTGCCAGCAGCCAAACGACAAATTCCGGGCCGTTCTTC.

The genes are TRBV7-9 and TRBJ2-2, with 11 bases aligning to TRBD2. V dropped 3 bases and J dropped 8; count of bases not matched to a gene: 5. The germline CDR1 and CDR2 sequences are SEHNR and FQNEAQ (reference sequence). This CDR3 spans 15 amino acids. CDR3 in DNA: TGTGCCAGCAGCTTTTCTAGCGGGAGGACTGGGGAGCTGTTTTTT. It codes for CASSFSSGRTGELFF.

Concerning this clonotype itself: This may stem from a read error, because a much larger clone lies one nucleotide away. This chain uses TRBV5-6 with TRBJ2-3; TRBD1 matches 7 bases. The CDR3 contains 13 residues. CDR1 is SGHDT and CDR2 is YYEEEE in the germline V gene. CDR3 amino acids: CASSKTGADTKYF. DNA for the CDR3: TGTGCCAGCAGCAAAACAGGGGCAGATACGAAGTATTTT.

Details on this clonotype: A single base separates this from a much larger clone, so it may be a read error. The CDR3 DNA follows: TGTGCCGGTACCGGGACAGGTAAAGCTAACTATGGCTACACCTTC. Translation gives CAGTGTGKANYGYTF. V gene TRBV19 combines with J gene TRBJ1-2, with 8 nucleotides matching TRBD1. The CDR3 contains 15 residues. Looked up from germline, CDR1 is LNHDA and CDR2 is SQIVND (reference sequence). The junction had 11 bases not matched to a gene; V was cut back by 11 bases and J by 0 bases.

Many counts were recorded for this clonotype. The genes are TRBV20-1 and TRBJ2-7; 9 bases agree with TRBD1. CDR1 DFQATT and CDR2 SNEGSKA come from the germline V gene (reference sequence). CDR3 length: 15 residues. V gave up 0 bases and J gave up 3 bases; unmatched junction bases: 6. The CDR3 loop is CSARDRGTGNYEQYF. The CDR3 nucleotides are TGCAGTGCTAGAGATCGTGGGACAGGGAACTACGAGCAGTACTTC.

This clonotype was picked up a small number of times. A much larger clone differs from this one at a single base, so this may be a read error. The chain combines TRBV19 with TRBJ1-2; maybe TRBD1 (5 bases). This CDR3 comprises 13 residues. The germline V gene encodes CDR1 LNHDA and CDR2 SQIVND (reference sequence). CDR3 bases: TGTGCCAGTAGTATCGGGACCCTTTATGTCTACACCTTC. Amino acid sequence: CASSIGTLYVYTF.

Concerning this clonotype: This sequence may be a read error, since a much larger clone differs from it by one base. Lacking the conserved final phenylalanine or tryptophan, this CDR3 likely reflects a read error. The chain uses TRBV15 and TRBJ2-2; no reliable D call. CDR1 and CDR2 from the germline V gene are LNHNV and YYDKDF (reference sequence). Trimming removed 3 bases at V and 5 bases at J, with 4 bases between. The CDR3 covers 12 residues. This chain's CDR3 is CATSRNTGELFS. The CDR3 nucleotides are TGTGCCACCAGCAGGAATACCGGGGAGCTGTTTTCT.

The chain has TRBV4-1 and TRBJ1-1; D call uncertain. The V and J ends lost 1 base and 1 base respectively, with 10 bases between them. Germline lookup yields CDR1 MGHRA and CDR2 YSYEKL. The CDR3 totals 15 residues. CDR3 sequence reads: CASSQGGPANTEAFF. The CDR3 region has the DNA TGCGCCAGCAGCCAAGGGGGTCCGGCGAACACTGAAGCTTTCTTT.

Details on this clonotype: With a much larger clone just one base away, this may be a read error. V and J are TRBV12-3 or TRBV12-4 and TRBJ2-7; D ambiguous. The J call is uncertain, as TRBJ2-1 better fits the DNA end. The CDR3 totals 14 residues. DNA for the CDR3: TGTGCCAGCAGTTCCCAGTCTAAGACCTACGAGCAGTTCTTC. Translated: CASSSQSKTYEQFF.

This clonotype has only a few counts. One end of the junction does not line up with germline, which may come from a read error. The chain carries TRBV12-3 or TRBV12-4 and TRBJ2-7, with TRBD2 identical over 13 bases. The CDR3 spans 18 residues. CDR3 sequence reads: CASSSHHGLAGVAYEKYF. As DNA, the CDR3 is TGTGCCAGCAGTTCCCACCACGGACTAGCGGGAGTCGCCTACGAGAAGTACTTC.

This rearrangement joins TRBV10-3 to TRBJ2-1, with 7 nucleotides matching TRBD1. Germline CDR1 is ENHRY and CDR2 is SYGVKD. CDR3 length: 15 residues. V shed 4 bases and J 2 bases; nucleotides not matched to a gene: 5. In DNA, the CDR3 is TGTGCCATCAGTGGGAAGGGGGCCCCCTACAATGAGCAGTTCTTC. Amino acids: CAISGKGAPYNEQFF.

Notes on this clonotype: Mismatch with germline at one junction end may stem from a read error. The V call is TRBV2, the J call TRBJ1-1; 10 positions agree with TRBD1. The CDR3 spans 15 residues. Germline V gives CDR1 SNHLY, CDR2 FYNNEI. CDR3 in amino acids: CASSRDRGGGTEALF. CDR3 nucleotides: TGTGCCAGCAGCAGGGACAGGGGTGGGGGCACTGAAGCTCTCTTT.

Comment on this clonotype: A much larger clone differs by one base, so this may be a read error. The gene calls are TRBV6-5 and TRBJ1-4; a weak D match, TRBD1 (5 bases). The germline CDR1 and CDR2 sequences are MNHEY and SVGAGI. The CDR3 contains 15 residues. CDR3 amino acids: CAISYAGLHNEKLFF. The CDR3 nucleotides read TGTGCCATCAGTTACGCGGGACTGCATAATGAAAAACTGTTTTTT.